This entry lists 23 T cell receptor beta chains sequenced from one sample in a study of PD-1 blockade in classical Hodgkin lymphoma. The time point: cycle 4 day 1 (C4D1), after less than 7 weeks of nivolumab. No patient escaped relapse after autologous stem cell transplantation, and brentuximab vedotin exposure varied. Produced via immunoSEQ multiplex PCR; TCRdb's table is partial and in-frame only. The data show 100,000 or so clones, roughly nine tenths seen once. Material: peripheral blood mononuclear cells (PBMCs), obtained before the fourth cycle of nivolumab. Every receptor here comes from a human donor with classical Hodgkin lymphoma.

This chain links TRBV5-4 with TRBJ2-7, with unresolved D. CDR3 length: 15 amino acids. Deletions cut 5 bases from V and 2 bases from J, with 17 bases between. CDR1 is SGHNT, CDR2 YYREEE, per germline (reference sequence). DNA for the CDR3: TGTGCCAGCAGTTTTGGACCCCTGGGGACCTACGAGCAGTACTTC. It encodes CASSFGPLGTYEQYF.

The rearrangement joins TRBV27 to TRBJ2-7; D not certain. Trimming pared 2 bases from V and 0 bases from J, leaving 5 bases between. Germline CDR1 MNHEY, CDR2 SMNVEV (reference sequence). CDR3 length: 13 residues. CDR3 DNA sequence: TGTGCCAGCAGTTTAGACCTCTCCTACGAGCAGTACTTC. Translating it yields CASSLDLSYEQYF.

The chain is built from TRBV2 and TRBJ2-7; 9 bases are a match to TRBD1. Per germline, CDR1 SNHLY and CDR2 FYNNEI. After removal of 1 base from V and 2 bases from J, the junction contained 9 bases not matched to a gene. The CDR3 consists of 17 residues. The CDR3 here is CASSEELPGTGTYEQYF. The CDR3 DNA reads as TGTGCCAGCAGTGAAGAATTACCCGGGACAGGGACCTACGAGCAGTACTTC.

This clone was found a few times. The J gene is TRBJ1-1, the V gene TRBV29-1, with D uncertain. Germline-derived CDR1 and CDR2 are SQVTM and ANQGSEA. Trimming removed 0 bases from V and 5 bases from J, with 4 bases in between. The CDR3 length is 11 residues. CDR3 sequence reads: CSVEEGTEAFF. The CDR3 nucleotides read TGCAGCGTTGAAGAGGGGACTGAAGCTTTCTTT.

V usage is TRBV5-1 and J usage is TRBJ1-4, with 9 bases aligning to TRBD1. Trimming at V came to 4 bases and at J to 7 bases, leaving 8 bases not matched to a gene. The CDR3 has 15 amino acids. Germline CDR1 is SGHRS and CDR2 is YFSETQ. CDR3 region: CASSVMGQGSEKLFF. The CDR3 DNA reads TGCGCCAGCAGCGTAATGGGACAGGGTAGTGAAAAACTGTTTTTT.

The chain couples TRBV2 to TRBJ2-3, with a weak D call TRBD1 (5 bases). This CDR3 region has 15 residues. Germline CDR1 reads SNHLY; CDR2 reads FYNNEI. Trimming took 6 bases from V and 3 from J, leaving 16 bases between them. The chain's CDR3 is CASSAQEIGTDTQYF. DNA for the CDR3: TGTGCCAGCAGCGCACAGGAAATTGGGACAGATACGCAGTATTTT.

The chain recombines TRBV13 with TRBJ1-1, with 7 bases matching TRBD1. V dropped 3 bases and J dropped 0; count of bases not matched to a gene: 4. CDR1 and CDR2 (germline): PRHDT, FYEKMQ (reference sequence). The CDR3 loop spans 15 amino acids. DNA for the CDR3: TGTGCCAGCAGCTTTTTGGACAGGATGAACACTGAAGCTTTCTTT. Its translation is CASSFLDRMNTEAFF. The full variable domain, completed using reference TRBV13 and TRBJ1-1, is AAGVIQSPRHLIKEKRETATLKCYPIPRHDTVYWYQQGPGQDPQFLISFYEKMQSDKGSIPDRFSAQQFSDYHSELNMSSLELGDSALYFCASSFLDRMNTEAFFGQGTRLTVV.

J is TRBJ2-6 and V is TRBV15; 9 bases fit TRBD1. This CDR3 comprises 20 residues. V trimming: 3 bases; J trimming: 2 bases; junction bases outside the gene matches: 14. Germline lookup yields CDR1 LNHNV and CDR2 YYDKDF (reference sequence). This chain's CDR3 is CATSRGARDRVGTGANVLTF. The DNA for the CDR3 is TGTGCCACCAGCAGGGGGGCCCGGGACAGGGTCGGGACTGGGGCCAACGTCCTGACTTTC. The whole variable domain, filled in from reference TRBV15 and TRBJ2-6, reads DAMVIQNPRYQVTQFGKPVTLSCSQTLNHNVMYWYQQKSSQAPKLLFHYYDKDFNNEADTPDNFQSRRPNTSFCFLDIRSPGLGDTAMYLCATSRGARDRVGTGANVLTFGAGSRLTVL.

The chain uses TRBV1 and TRBJ2-3. TRBV1 counts as a pseudogene. The CDR3 is 17 amino acids. The CDR3 DNA reads as TGCACCAGCAGCCAAGATGGCAGACCCCAGAGCACAGATACGCAGTATTTT. The encoded protein is CTSSQDGRPQSTDTQYF.

The rearrangement uses TRBV7-2 and TRBJ2-7, with D perhaps TRBD2 (6 bases). This CDR3 is 15 amino acids long. V lost 6 bases, J lost 0 bases, and 15 bases lay in between. Looked up from germline, CDR1 is SGHTA and CDR2 is FQGNSA. The CDR3 spells CASSSQAGTSYEQYF. CDR3 DNA: TGTGCCAGCAGTTCCCAGGCGGGGACCTCCTACGAGCAGTACTTC.

This chain links TRBV19 with TRBJ2-1; possible D gene TRBD2, 6 bases. This CDR3 contains 15 residues. The ends were cut back, 9 bases at V and 5 bases at J, with 20 bases in the middle. Germline V gene sequence: CDR1 LNHDA, CDR2 SQIVND (reference sequence). The DNA of the CDR3 is TGTGCCAGCACCTTTTGGGCGGGGAATGACAATGAGCAGTTCTTC. It specifies CASTFWAGNDNEQFF.

The J gene is TRBJ1-2, the V gene TRBV7-9, with TRBD1 identical over 7 bases. Germline CDR1 and CDR2: SEHNR and FQNEAQ (reference sequence). The length of the CDR3 is 15 residues. Trimming took 4 bases from V and 1 from J; bases not matched to a gene: 6. The CDR3 sequence is CASSSGTANNYGYTF. The CDR3 region has the DNA TGTGCCAGCAGCTCGGGGACAGCGAATAACTATGGCTACACCTTC.

The V and J genes are TRBV28 and TRBJ2-3, with 11 bases fitting TRBD2. Germline assignment: CDR1 MDHEN and CDR2 SYDVKM. This CDR3 is built from 15 residues. Trimming cost V 5 bases and J 6 bases; bases outside gene matches: 7. CDR3 sequence: CASSPGLAEPDTQYF. The CDR3 DNA reads TGTGCCAGCAGTCCGGGACTAGCGGAACCTGATACGCAGTATTTT. Filled out from reference TRBV28 and TRBJ2-3, the complete variable domain reads DVKVTQSSRYLVKRTGEKVFLECVQDMDHENMFWYRQDPGLGLRLIYFSYDVKMKEKGDIPEGYSVSREKKERFSLILESASTNQTSMYLCASSPGLAEPDTQYFGPGTRLTVL.

The CDR3, as DNA: TGTGCCAGCAGACGACCCGGCGGGTACAATCAGCCCCAGCATTTT. Protein sequence: CASRRPGGYNQPQHF. The J gene is TRBJ1-5, the V gene TRBV28; no firm D call. The germline V and J ends were trimmed by 6 bases and 3 bases, with 15 bases remaining between them. Germline values: CDR1 MDHEN, CDR2 SYDVKM. CDR3 length: 15 amino acids. Supplemented by reference TRBV28 and TRBJ1-5, the full variable domain reads DVKVTQSSRYLVKRTGEKVFLECVQDMDHENMFWYRQDPGLGLRLIYFSYDVKMKEKGDIPEGYSVSREKKERFSLILESASTNQTSMYLCASRRPGGYNQPQHFGDGTRLSIL.

Only a few counts were recorded for this clone. The genes are TRBV5-1 and TRBJ1-2, with 11 bases lining up with TRBD1. The germline V gene has CDR1 SGHRS and CDR2 YFSETQ. This CDR3 is built from 15 residues. V trimming: 3 bases; J trimming: 3 bases; junction bases outside the gene matches: 4. For the CDR3, the DNA is TGCGCCAGCAGCTCCGGGACAGGGGGTTACTATGGCTACACCTTC. Protein: CASSSGTGGYYGYTF.

The chain carries TRBV30 and TRBJ2-3; TRBD1 matches 10 bases. Germline assignment: CDR1 GTSNPN and CDR2 SVGIG (reference sequence). The CDR3 length is 14 residues. With 0 bases clipped from V and 4 bases from J, the junction kept 1 base outside the gene matches. The CDR3 is CAWSVGTGADTQYF. The DNA for the CDR3 is TGTGCCTGGAGTGTAGGGACAGGGGCAGATACGCAGTATTTT.

V usage is TRBV7-9 and J usage is TRBJ2-7, with 7 bases that match TRBD2. This CDR3 has 14 residues. The ends lost 5 bases at V and 2 bases at J; junction bases unmatched: 6. The germline V gene has CDR1 SEHNR and CDR2 FQNEAQ (reference sequence). The DNA for the CDR3 is TGTGCCAGCAGCAGCCGCGGGGGTACCTACGAGCAGTACTTC. Its translation: CASSSRGGTYEQYF. Based on the CDR3 plus reference TRBV7-9 and TRBJ2-7, the full variable domain is DTGVSQNPRHKITKRGQNVTFRCDPISEHNRLYWYRQTLGQGPEFLTYFQNEAQLEKSRLLSDRFSAERPKGSFSTLEIQRTEQGDSAMYLCASSSRGGTYEQYFGPGTRLTVT.

This chain uses TRBV27 with TRBJ2-1, with D maybe TRBD2 (6 bases). V gave up 1 base and J gave up 9 bases, with 19 bases separating them. Germline V gene sequence: CDR1 MNHEY, CDR2 SMNVEV (reference sequence). This CDR3 contains 16 residues. CDR3 residues: CASSLLGSLGLGEQFF. In nucleotides, the CDR3 is TGTGCCAGCAGTTTATTAGGTAGCCTGGGACTGGGTGAGCAGTTCTTC.

The CDR3 reads CASSKKRTAYEQYF. The CDR3 DNA reads TGTGCCAGCAGTAAAAAAAGAACAGCCTACGAGCAGTACTTC. The J gene is TRBJ2-7, the V gene TRBV6-5; D unclear. Deletions cut 5 bases from V and 2 bases from J, with 13 bases between. From germline, CDR1 is MNHEY and CDR2 SVGAGI. There are 14 residues in the CDR3.

The V call is TRBV6-5, the J call TRBJ2-1; D may be TRBD2 (6 bases). This CDR3 has 16 amino acids. Germline CDR1 reads MNHEY; CDR2 reads SVGAGI. Trimming left V 0 bases short and J 4 bases short, with 13 bases between. CDR3 protein: CASSYSRGVTYNEQFF. The CDR3 region has the DNA TGTGCCAGCAGTTACTCGCGGGGAGTGACGTACAATGAGCAGTTCTTC.

The rearrangement uses TRBV19 and TRBJ1-3; weak D call: TRBD1 (6 bases). The CDR3 covers 16 residues. V lost 6 bases, J lost 0 bases, and 15 bases lay in between. Germline loops: CDR1 LNHDA, CDR2 SQIVND (reference sequence). The CDR3 DNA is TGTGCCAGTAGCAGAGAGGACAGATTCTCTGGAAACACCATATATTTT. Translated: CASSREDRFSGNTIYF.

The chain combines TRBV29-1 with TRBJ1-1; D might be TRBD1 (5 bases). Germline V gene lookup returns CDR1 SQVTM and CDR2 ANQGSEA. Trimming stripped 5 bases from V and 0 bases from J, with 16 bases between. The CDR3 has 15 amino acids. CDR3 nucleotide sequence: TGCAGCGTTCCCCTCGCGGGGGGGGTGAACACTGAAGCTTTCTTT. Protein product: CSVPLAGGVNTEAFF.

This sequence joins TRBV29-1 and TRBJ2-7; TRBD1 aligns across 7 bases. J gave up 3 bases and V 7 bases, and 6 bases lay outside the gene matches. The germline CDR1 and CDR2 sequences are SQVTM and ANQGSEA. The CDR3 loop spans 12 amino acids. This CDR3 reads CSARTGLYEQYF. The CDR3 DNA reads TGCAGCGCTAGGACAGGACTCTACGAGCAGTACTTC.